The source of this T cell receptor (beta chain) is a study of blood T cell repertoires in COVID-19. On the study more broadly: Spain, Italy and the United States supplied samples that represented acute and convalescent COVID-19. PBMCs, B-cell-depleted T cells, or T cells were the source of the cDNA or gDNA that made up the material.

Original methodology: Amplification of reference gene primers provided the estimated nucleated cell counts. TCRdb's copy holds only in-frame clones and misses some; the assay was immunoSEQ multiplex PCR. The DNA was the basis for D and trimming; V, J and clone size are from that table. The profile shows under 75,000 clones, approximately 79% of them singletons. With 4 bases clipped from V and 8 bases from J, the junction kept 16 bases outside the gene matches. The CDR3 length is 16 residues. The germline gives CDR1 SGDLS, CDR2 YYNGEE. The TCR sequence derives from a woman in her 70s with acute or convalescent COVID-19. Material for sequencing was peripheral blood. The chain links TRBV9 to TRBJ2-5, with 8 bases matching TRBD1. CDR3 coding DNA: TGTGCCAGCAGCCCCCGACCGACAGGGGCCGCATTTACCCAGTACTTC. Amino acid sequence: CASSPRPTGAAFTQYF.